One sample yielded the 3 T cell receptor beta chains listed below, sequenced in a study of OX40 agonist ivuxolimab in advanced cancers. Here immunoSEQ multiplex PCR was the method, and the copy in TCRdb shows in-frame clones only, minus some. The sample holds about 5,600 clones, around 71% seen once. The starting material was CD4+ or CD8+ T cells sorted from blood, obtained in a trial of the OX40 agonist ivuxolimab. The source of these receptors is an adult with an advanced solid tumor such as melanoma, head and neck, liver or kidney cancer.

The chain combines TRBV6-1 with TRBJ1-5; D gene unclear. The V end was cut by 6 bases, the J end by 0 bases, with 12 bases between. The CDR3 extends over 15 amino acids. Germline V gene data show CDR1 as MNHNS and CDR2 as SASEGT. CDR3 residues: CASRQTWDSNQPQHF. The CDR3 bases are TGTGCCAGCAGGCAGACCTGGGATAGCAATCAGCCCCAGCATTTT.

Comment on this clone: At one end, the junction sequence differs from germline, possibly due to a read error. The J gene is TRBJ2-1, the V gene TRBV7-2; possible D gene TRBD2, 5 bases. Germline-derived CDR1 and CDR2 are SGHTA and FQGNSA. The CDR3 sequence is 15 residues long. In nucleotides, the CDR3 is TGCGCCAGCAGCCAAGACGATGGCGGGCGGCATGAGCAGTTCTTC. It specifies CASSQDDGGRHEQFF.

This CDR3 is CASSPWGGSNQPQHF. The CDR3, as DNA: TGCGCCAGCAGCCCATGGGGAGGGAGTAATCAGCCCCAGCATTTT. The chain has TRBV4-1 and TRBJ1-5; D is ambiguous. Germline V lookup: CDR1 MGHRA, CDR2 YSYEKL. CDR3 length: 15 amino acids. V was clipped by 4 bases and J by 4 bases, with 14 bases between them.